This entry lists 7 T cell receptor beta chains sequenced from one sample in a study of cytomegalovirus exposure and HLA in healthy donors (dated by TCRdb to about 2017). The library was generated by the immunoSEQ multiplex PCR assay. For the multiplex PCR, a mixture combining 60 forward primers for TCR Vbeta segments and 13 reverse primers for TCR Jbeta segments was used. This is the immuneACCESS table as TCRdb keeps it, with only in-frame sequences that have V and J called. A part of the clones is gone; compared with another copy, unresolved V genes explain less than half, and the rest is unexplained. The sample contains more than 95,000 clones, 79% of them found a single time. Around 4.5% of the sample belongs to the ten largest clones. Sequenced sample: PBMCs. These receptors were obtained from a young man in good health and CMV-seropositive.

The V call is TRBV6-6, the J call TRBJ2-5, with D perhaps matching TRBD1 (5 bases). V was cut by 0 bases and J by 2 bases, with 13 bases left in between. Germline CDR1 reads MNHNY; CDR2 reads SVGAGI (reference sequence). The CDR3 extends over 16 amino acids. CDR3 bases: TGTGCCAGCAGTTACTCAAGGGGCTCGAGACAAGAGACCCAGTACTTC. Its protein product is CASSYSRGSRQETQYF.

V and J are TRBV27 and TRBJ2-2; 9 bases are a match to TRBD1. V was pared by 4 bases and J by 3 bases, with 3 bases of the junction left unmatched. This CDR3 region has 15 residues. Germline values: CDR1 MNHEY, CDR2 SMNVEV (reference sequence). The CDR3 here is CASSYRGRDTGELFF. The CDR3 DNA reads TGTGCCAGCAGTTACAGGGGGCGCGACACCGGGGAGCTGTTTTTT.

This chain links TRBV7-8 with TRBJ1-5; D unresolved. V was trimmed by 0 bases and J by 2 bases, leaving 8 bases between them. In germline, CDR1 is SGHVS, CDR2 FQNEAQ. This CDR3 contains 15 residues. This chain's CDR3 is CASSLARGGNQPQHF. CDR3 sequence (DNA): TGTGCCAGCAGCTTAGCCCGGGGAGGCAATCAGCCCCAGCATTTT.

Written as DNA, the CDR3 is TGTGCCAGCAGCTACCGGGGGAGGGGAGGGGAAGATACGCAGTATTTT. Its protein is CASSYRGRGGEDTQYF. This chain connects TRBV13 to TRBJ2-3, with 7 bases matching TRBD2. Losses at the gene ends were 4 bases for V and 5 bases for J; bases not matched to a gene: 12. CDR1 and CDR2 (germline): PRHDT, FYEKMQ (reference sequence). The CDR3 is 16 residues long.

The J gene is TRBJ2-3, the V gene TRBV27; 8 bases map to TRBD2. Per the germline V gene, CDR1 is MNHEY and CDR2 is SMNVEV (reference sequence). This CDR3 region has 15 residues. Losses at the gene ends were 8 bases for V and 5 bases for J; bases not matched to a gene: 12. In nucleotides, the CDR3 is TGTGCCAGCGGTTCCCTTCCGGGAGGGAAAGATACGCAGTATTTT. Residues: CASGSLPGGKDTQYF.

V is TRBV27 and J is TRBJ1-2, with TRBD1 identical over 8 bases. Germline V gene data show CDR1 as MNHEY and CDR2 as SMNVEV (reference sequence). The CDR3 contains 15 residues. With 5 bases clipped from V and 4 bases from J, the junction kept 9 bases outside the gene matches. The CDR3 protein is CASSAQGAVSYGYTF. As DNA, the CDR3 is TGTGCCAGCAGTGCCCAGGGGGCAGTCTCCTATGGCTACACCTTC.

The chain recombines TRBV18 with TRBJ2-3; 10 nucleotides line up with TRBD1. J lost 6 bases, V lost 5 bases, and 14 bases had no gene match. The length of the CDR3 is 17 residues. Germline CDR1 KGHSH, CDR2 LQKENI. Written as DNA, the CDR3 is TGTGCCAGCTCAACGCTCTCTGTGACAGGGGGCTTGGATACGCAGTATTTT. Its protein product is CASSTLSVTGGLDTQYF.